Shown below are 26 T cell receptor beta chains from a single sample sequenced in a study of T-cell memory formation after mild COVID-19. TCRdb called the 5' RACE reads again in MiXCR, with one record for every CDR3 protein. The profile shows about 110,000 distinct CDR3 sequences, roughly a sixth of them singletons. Sequenced sample: PBMCs or a T cell subset sorted from them (not recorded which). The receptors derive from a man aged 18 to 30 who had mild COVID-19 (a few samples of this study predate the infection). Cell type and time point are not known.

This clonotype has just a few counts. V and J are TRBV7-9 and TRBJ2-3; 7 bases are a match to TRBD2. Germline loops: CDR1 SEHNR, CDR2 FQNEAQ (reference sequence). The V and J ends lost 5 bases and 6 bases, in that order; junction bases with no gene match: 5. The CDR3 has 13 amino acids. This CDR3 is CASSQNSGDTQYF. In DNA form, the CDR3 reads TGTGCCAGCAGCCAAAATAGCGGGGATACGCAGTATTTT.

This clonotype occurred many times. J is TRBJ2-1 and V is TRBV7-2; 11 bases align to TRBD2. Trimming took 4 bases from V and 4 from J; bases not matched to a gene: 3. CDR3 length: 15 residues. From germline, CDR1 is SGHTA and CDR2 FQGNSA. The CDR3 sequence: CASSSSGGFYNEQFF. The DNA of the CDR3 is TGTGCCAGCAGCTCTAGCGGGGGGTTTTACAATGAGCAGTTCTTC.

This clonotype was observed a handful of times. The rearrangement uses TRBV20-1 and TRBJ2-6; D tentatively fits TRBD1 or TRBD2 (5 bases each). CDR1 and CDR2 from the germline V gene are DFQATT and SNEGSKA (reference sequence). The CDR3 loop spans 15 amino acids. V was clipped by 4 bases and J by 0 bases, with 10 bases between them. The CDR3 spells CSAKTGASGANVLTF. The CDR3 DNA reads as TGCAGTGCTAAAACCGGGGCCTCTGGGGCCAACGTCCTGACTTTC.

The chain uses TRBV7-2 and TRBJ2-2; TRBD2 matches at 14 bases. From germline, CDR1 is SGHTA and CDR2 FQGNSA. With 5 bases clipped from V and 1 base from J, the junction kept 6 bases outside the gene matches. The CDR3 spans 18 residues. The CDR3 spells CASSRKTSGGVNTGELFF. The CDR3 DNA reads TGTGCCAGCAGCCGAAAGACTAGCGGGGGGGTGAACACCGGGGAGCTGTTTTTT.

This clonotype turned up a few times. The rearrangement uses TRBV5-1 and TRBJ2-3; 8 bases match TRBD1. Germline V CDR1 and CDR2: SGHRS, YFSETQ. The CDR3 runs to 14 residues. The junction had 7 bases not matched to a gene; V was cut back by 4 bases and J by 6 bases. The CDR3 is CASSTGRQGDTQYF. The CDR3 nucleotides read TGCGCCAGCAGCACTGGGAGACAGGGGGATACGCAGTATTTT. The whole variable domain, remainder taken from reference TRBV5-1 and TRBJ2-3, is KAGVTQTPRYLIKTRGQQVTLSCSPISGHRSVSWYQQTPGQGLQFLFEYFSETQRNKGNFPGRFSGRQFSNSRSEMNVSTLELGDSALYLCASSTGRQGDTQYFGPGTRLTVL.

The chain couples TRBV28 to TRBJ1-1; TRBD1 might be the D (5 bases). The CDR3 is 13 residues long. V lost 4 bases, J lost 4 bases, and 10 bases lay in between. CDR1 is MDHEN and CDR2 is SYDVKM in the germline V gene. As DNA, the CDR3 is TGTGCCAGCAGTTCACAGGCGGGCACTGAAGCTTTCTTT. Translating it yields CASSSQAGTEAFF.

The chain has TRBV11-1 and TRBJ2-6, with TRBD1 identical over 7 bases. Germline values: CDR1 SGHAT, CDR2 FQDESV (reference sequence). CDR3 size: 14 residues. Trimming cost V 6 bases and J 4 bases; bases outside gene matches: 3. The CDR3 nucleotides are TGTGCCAGCAGACAGGGGACCGGGGCCAACGTCCTGACTTTC. As protein: CASRQGTGANVLTF.

The chain joins TRBV27 to TRBJ2-3; 8 nucleotides agree with TRBD2. Germline V gene lookup returns CDR1 MNHEY and CDR2 SMNVEV (reference sequence). This CDR3 spans 13 amino acids. V trimming: 6 bases; J trimming: 11 bases; junction bases outside the gene matches: 10. CDR3 region: CASREAGGSRQYF. In nucleotides, the CDR3 is TGTGCCAGCAGGGAGGCGGGGGGCAGTAGGCAGTATTTT.

V gene TRBV2 combines with J gene TRBJ2-2; D possibly corresponds to TRBD2 (5 bases). The CDR3 runs 13 residues. CDR1 is SNHLY and CDR2 is FYNNEI in the germline V gene. The V and J ends lost 6 bases and 6 bases respectively, with 11 bases between them. For the CDR3, the DNA is TGTGCCAGCAGCGGGTCGGGGTCCGGGGAGCTGTTTTTT. Its translation is CASSGSGSGELFF.

There are a few counts of this clonotype. Here the CDR3 DNA reads TGTGCCAGTAAGCGACAGGGAGTCGGGGAGCTGTTTTTT. It translates to CASKRQGVGELFF. This chain joins TRBV19 and TRBJ2-2, with 7 bases fitting TRBD1. The CDR3 contains 13 residues. CDR1 is LNHDA, CDR2 SQIVND, per germline (reference sequence). Germline trimming cut 7 bases from V and 7 bases from J; bases unmatched to any gene: 6.

The chain is built from TRBV27 and TRBJ1-6; unclear D gene. Deletions cut 8 bases from V and 8 bases from J, with 13 bases between. The CDR3 covers 13 residues. Germline CDR1 MNHEY, CDR2 SMNVEV (reference sequence). The CDR3 nucleotides read TGTGCCAGCGGACCCAGAAGAGATTCACCCCTCCACTTT. Amino acid sequence: CASGPRRDSPLHF.

This clonotype has more than one count but fewer than ten. CDR3 sequence (DNA): TGTGCCAGCAGCTTTGGGCAGGGGGATACAGATACGCAGTATTTT. Its protein is CASSFGQGDTDTQYF. The chain combines TRBV7-9 with TRBJ2-3; TRBD1 matches at 7 bases. Germline trimming cut 3 bases from V and 3 bases from J; bases unmatched to any gene: 6. This CDR3 contains 15 residues. CDR1 SEHNR and CDR2 FQNEAQ come from the germline V gene (reference sequence).

V usage is TRBV11-3 and J usage is TRBJ1-1; D remains unclear. V lost 0 bases, J lost 1 base, and 6 bases lay in between. The germline gives CDR1 SGHNT, CDR2 YENEEA. CDR3 length: 14 amino acids. Here the CDR3 DNA reads TGTGCCAGCAGCTTAGACGGCCCGAACACTGAAGCTTTCTTT. Protein sequence: CASSLDGPNTEAFF. The full variable domain, rest sourced from reference TRBV11-3 and TRBJ1-1, is EAGVVQSPRYKIIEKKQPVAFWCNPISGHNTLYWYLQNLGQGPELLIRYENEEAVDDSQLPKDRFSAERLKGVDSTLKIQPAELGDSAVYLCASSLDGPNTEAFFGQGTRLTVV.

On this clonotype itself: A read error is possible here, since a much larger clone lies one base away. The V call is TRBV9, the J call TRBJ2-3; no clear D. With 2 bases removed from V and 4 bases from J, the gap between germline ends came to 8 bases. The germline gives CDR1 SGDLS, CDR2 YYNGEE. The CDR3 length is 13 residues. The CDR3 DNA reads as TGTGCCAGCAGCGTCCACACCGCAGATACGCAGTATTTT. Translation: CASSVHTADTQYF.

This clonotype was counted at least ten times. The V call is TRBV5-1, the J call TRBJ2-3; D might be TRBD1 (6 bases). CDR1 is SGHRS, CDR2 YFSETQ, per germline. Trimming left V 6 bases short and J 2 bases short, with 22 bases between. The CDR3 runs to 17 residues. CDR3 residues: CASTLGISGHSTDTQYF. CDR3 sequence (DNA): TGCGCCAGCACGCTTGGGATATCGGGACACTCCACAGATACGCAGTATTTT.

This clonotype was seen more than once but under ten times. The chain links TRBV11-2 to TRBJ2-7, with 8 bases matching TRBD1. V was clipped by 7 bases and J by 7 bases; unmatched bases: 15. Germline V gene data show CDR1 as SGHAT and CDR2 as FQNNGV. The CDR3 extends over 15 amino acids. For the CDR3, the DNA is TGTGCCAGCATCCCCCTGCCCAGGGGGCGAAAAGAGCAGTACTTC. This gives the protein CASIPLPRGRKEQYF.

This clonotype came up a few times. The V gene is TRBV6-2 or TRBV6-3, the J gene TRBJ2-3; D is uncertain. This CDR3 contains 14 residues. V was shortened by 2 bases and J by 2 bases, with 8 bases between the two germline ends. CDR1 MNHEY and CDR2 SVGEGT come from the germline V gene. The CDR3 here is CASSYSTDTDTQYF. CDR3 nucleotides: TGTGCCAGCAGTTACAGTACGGACACAGATACGCAGTATTTT.

This clonotype was counted only a few times. The chain couples TRBV5-1 to TRBJ2-5, with D unresolved. V lost 1 base and J lost 1, with 5 bases in between. CDR3 length equals 13 residues. In germline, CDR1 is SGHRS, CDR2 YFSETQ. The CDR3 loop reads CASSLSVQETQYF. The CDR3 DNA sequence: TGCGCCAGCAGCTTGTCAGTCCAAGAGACCCAGTACTTC. The entire variable domain, with the rest obtained from reference TRBV5-1 and TRBJ2-5, is as follows: KAGVTQTPRYLIKTRGQQVTLSCSPISGHRSVSWYQQTPGQGLQFLFEYFSETQRNKGNFPGRFSGRQFSNSRSEMNVSTLELGDSALYLCASSLSVQETQYFGPGTRLLVL.

At least ten counts were recorded for this clonotype. This chain joins TRBV21-1 and TRBJ2-7; TRBD2 was called by the table and not checked on the DNA. TRBV21-1 represents a pseudogene. This CDR3 is 13 amino acids long. The DNA of the CDR3 is TGTGCCAGCAGCAAAGGCGGGGCCTACGAGCAGTACGTC. Translated, it gives CASSKGGAYEQYV.

The sample holds many counts of this clonotype. This sequence joins TRBV5-1 and TRBJ1-6; 7 bases match TRBD1. Germline-derived CDR1 and CDR2 are SGHRS and YFSETQ. The CDR3 is 18 residues long. V dropped 2 bases and J dropped 7; count of bases not matched to a gene: 15. The CDR3 coding sequence is TGCGCCAGCAGCTTTACCGGTGGAGGGGGCGCGGGGAATTCACCCCTCCACTTT. Its translation is CASSFTGGGGAGNSPLHF.

In this sample, this clonotype turned up many times. The V call is TRBV4-1, the J call TRBJ2-6; either TRBD1 or TRBD2 may supply D (5 bases each). The V end lost 6 bases, the J end lost 0 bases, and 15 bases lay between the germline ends. The CDR3 is 17 residues long. CDR1 MGHRA and CDR2 YSYEKL come from the germline V gene. CDR3 sequence: CASRGDGYFSGANVLTF. CDR3 sequence (DNA): TGCGCCAGCAGGGGGGACGGCTACTTCTCTGGGGCCAACGTCCTGACTTTC.

This clonotype was counted ten times or more. The genes are TRBV7-3 and TRBJ2-2; D remains unclear. Looked up from germline, CDR1 is SGHTA and CDR2 is FQGTGA. V dropped 5 bases and J dropped 3 bases, with 7 bases sitting between them. This CDR3 has 13 amino acids. CDR3 bases: TGTGCCAGCAGCCTTAGTTACACCGGGGAGCTGTTTTTT. This encodes CASSLSYTGELFF.

The chain uses TRBV12-5 and TRBJ1-1, with a tentative D call TRBD1 (6 bases). The V end was cut by 1 base, the J end by 3 bases, with 12 bases between. The germline CDR1 and CDR2 sequences are LGHNT and FRNRAP. The CDR3 spans 15 residues. DNA of the CDR3: TGTGCTAGTGGTTTGGGGCTGGGACATGACACTGAAGCTTTCTTT. Protein: CASGLGLGHDTEAFF.

This clonotype was seen more than once but under ten times. The chain carries TRBV2 and TRBJ2-2, with 8 positions matching TRBD2. Germline CDR1 and CDR2: SNHLY and FYNNEI. The CDR3 spans 15 residues. V dropped 2 bases and J dropped 4; count of bases not matched to a gene: 3. CDR3 amino acids: CASSESLAGTGELFF. Written as DNA, the CDR3 is TGTGCCAGCAGTGAAAGCCTAGCGGGCACCGGGGAGCTGTTTTTT.

This chain links TRBV12-3 or TRBV12-4 with TRBJ2-3; D is undetermined. V was cut by 5 bases and J by 2 bases, with 2 bases left in between. This CDR3 contains 11 residues. The CDR3 region is CASSPTDTQYF. CDR3 in DNA: TGTGCCAGCAGTCCCACAGATACGCAGTATTTT.

V gene TRBV11-2 combines with J gene TRBJ2-2, with 7 bases matching TRBD1. With 3 bases clipped from V and 0 bases from J, the junction kept 7 bases outside the gene matches. The CDR3 loop spans 17 amino acids. Germline lookup yields CDR1 SGHAT and CDR2 FQNNGV. Written as DNA, the CDR3 is TGTGCCAGCAGCTTCTTGAGGGGGCCCACGAACACCGGGGAGCTGTTTTTT. Its translation: CASSFLRGPTNTGELFF.